The clone carrying this T cell receptor (beta chain) was seen a handful of times. The antigen is unknown. The sample belongs to a study of shared clonotypes between healthy human individuals. The assay was immunoSEQ multiplex PCR, and TCRdb's table has in-frame clones only and misses some. In the table there are hundreds of thousands of clones, about 70% of which are singletons. General study results and limits: Depth was large, yet rarefaction showed that sorted-subset sequencing was incomplete.

This CDR3 contains 20 residues. Germline V gene lookup returns CDR1 WNHNN and CDR2 SYGVQD (reference sequence). Trimming at V came to 4 bases and at J to 0 bases, leaving 18 bases not matched to a gene. The TCR sequence derives from a young man in good health. The specimen was memory CD4+ T cells sorted from blood. The subset denotes: CD45RA-negative fraction. This sequence joins TRBV10-1 and TRBJ2-1, with 7 bases lining up with TRBD1. The CDR3 loop is CASSAKLLLRDSSSYNEQFF. CDR3 bases: TGCGCCAGCAGTGCGAAACTTCTCCTTCGGGACAGCAGCTCCTACAATGAGCAGTTCTTC.